The 18 T cell receptor beta chains listed next were all sequenced from one sample in a study of blood T cell repertoires in COVID-19. Sequencing was performed with immunoSEQ multiplex PCR; in TCRdb, only in-frame clones are kept and a portion is missing. The sample carries roughly 250,000 clones, 70% to 85% recorded once. Sequenced sample: peripheral blood. The receptors here all came from a woman aged 80 or older with acute or convalescent COVID-19.

The CDR3 reads CASSYHRAMVRDAEAFF. The CDR3 bases are TGTGCCAGCAGTTACCACAGGGCTATGGTTCGAGACGCTGAAGCTTTCTTT. This chain joins TRBV6-2 or TRBV6-3 and TRBJ1-1, with TRBD1 as a possible D gene (6 bases). The CDR3 loop spans 17 amino acids. Trimming pared 2 bases from V and 6 bases from J, leaving 22 bases between. Germline values: CDR1 MNHEY, CDR2 SVGEGT.

The chain employs TRBV3-1 (or the pseudogene TRBV3-2) and TRBJ1-1; D is perhaps TRBD1 (6 bases). The germline gives CDR1 LGHDT, CDR2 YNNKEL (reference sequence). Trimming took 1 base from V and 0 from J, leaving 12 bases between them. This CDR3 has 16 residues. CDR3: CASSQVRGRMNTEAFF. The DNA for the CDR3 is TGTGCCAGCAGCCAAGTGCGGGGGCGAATGAACACTGAAGCTTTCTTT.

This chain connects TRBV5-1 to TRBJ2-1, with 11 bases that match TRBD2. Germline V gene sequence: CDR1 SGHRS, CDR2 YFSETQ. The CDR3 has 16 residues. Trimming at V came to 4 bases and at J to 4 bases, leaving 7 bases not matched to a gene. The CDR3 protein is CASSTPGLAEYNEQFF. The CDR3 DNA follows: TGCGCCAGCAGCACACCGGGACTAGCGGAATACAATGAGCAGTTCTTC.

V gene TRBV5-1 combines with J gene TRBJ2-3; 7 bases map to TRBD1. Losses at the gene ends were 3 bases for V and 1 base for J; bases not matched to a gene: 8. Germline V gene data show CDR1 as SGHRS and CDR2 as YFSETQ. The length of the CDR3 is 16 residues. CDR3 amino acids: CASSSLDRWGTDTQYF. In DNA, the CDR3 is TGCGCCAGCAGCTCCCTGGACAGGTGGGGCACAGATACGCAGTATTTT.

This clone was observed a few times. The chain combines TRBV29-1 with TRBJ2-1, with D tentatively TRBD2 (6 bases). The germline V and J ends were trimmed by 5 bases and 5 bases, with 13 bases remaining between them. The CDR3 runs to 13 residues. CDR1 and CDR2 from the germline V gene are SQVTM and ANQGSEA. The CDR3 region has the DNA TGCAGCGTTAGCGGGCGTCCGGACAATGAGCAGTTCTTC. Its protein product is CSVSGRPDNEQFF.

The CDR3 region has the DNA TGTGCCTGGAGTGTACAACTAGCTGCCGGGGAGCTGTTTTTT. Translation: CAWSVQLAAGELFF. The rearrangement links TRBV30 to TRBJ2-2; a weak D match, TRBD2 (6 bases). The CDR3 extends over 14 amino acids. The V end was cut by 0 bases, the J end by 6 bases, with 11 bases between. Germline V gene lookup returns CDR1 GTSNPN and CDR2 SVGIG (reference sequence). The entire variable domain, with the rest obtained from reference TRBV30 and TRBJ2-2, is as follows: SQTIHQWPATLVQPVGSPLSLECTVEGTSNPNLYWYRQAAGRGLQLLFYSVGIGQISSEVPQNLSASRPQDRQFILSSKKLLLSDSGFYLCAWSVQLAAGELFFGEGSRLTVL.

The chain couples TRBV7-9 to TRBJ2-7, with 8 bases aligning to TRBD1. The ends lost 5 bases at V and 6 bases at J; junction bases unmatched: 9. Germline V CDR1 and CDR2: SEHNR, FQNEAQ (reference sequence). The CDR3 is made up of 14 amino acids. CDR3 nucleotides: TGTGCCAGCAGCCTCCATGCGACAGGGGCCGAGCAGTACTTC. This translates into CASSLHATGAEQYF.

The J gene is TRBJ2-1, the V gene TRBV7-9; D is unresolved. This CDR3 region has 14 residues. V lost 2 bases and J 5 bases, leaving 10 bases between the germline ends. CDR1 SEHNR and CDR2 FQNEAQ come from the germline V gene (reference sequence). In nucleotides, the CDR3 is TGTGCCAGCAGCTTATCTGAGGAAAACAATGAGCAGTTCTTC. Residues: CASSLSEENNEQFF.

The V gene is TRBV6-2 or TRBV6-3, the J gene TRBJ1-2, with 9 bases that match TRBD1. Germline-derived CDR1 and CDR2 are MNHEY and SVGEGT. The CDR3 is 11 residues long. V trimming: 5 bases; J trimming: 14 bases; junction bases outside the gene matches: 6. CDR3 nucleotides: TGTGCCAGCAGTGACGGGACAGGGTCTACCTTC. This encodes CASSDGTGSTF.

The chain links TRBV19 to TRBJ1-1; TRBD1 is a possible D gene (6 bases). The germline CDR1 and CDR2 sequences are LNHDA and SQIVND (reference sequence). V dropped 5 bases and J dropped 4 bases, with 11 bases sitting between them. This CDR3 spans 13 amino acids. The CDR3 DNA reads as TGTGCCAGTAGTCCCAGGGGAAGCACTGAAGCTTTCTTT. It yields the protein CASSPRGSTEAFF.

The gene calls are TRBV2 and TRBJ2-3; possible D gene TRBD1, 6 bases. Between the trimmed V and J ends, which lost 6 bases and 6 bases, there was a span of 10 bases. The germline V gene has CDR1 SNHLY and CDR2 FYNNEI. The CDR3 has 12 residues. CDR3 DNA: TGTGCCAGCAGGCAGGGGATTGATACGCAGTATTTT. Its translation is CASRQGIDTQYF.

V usage is TRBV28 and J usage is TRBJ1-2; 7 bases line up with TRBD1. Per the germline V gene, CDR1 is MDHEN and CDR2 is SYDVKM. Trimming cost V 4 bases and J 4 bases; bases outside gene matches: 9. This CDR3 has 15 amino acids. For the CDR3, the DNA is TGTGCCAGCAGTTCTACAGGGGAGCAACTCTATGGCTACACCTTC. Translating it yields CASSSTGEQLYGYTF.

The chain recombines TRBV14 with TRBJ1-2; 7 bases line up with TRBD1. Germline CDR1 and CDR2: SGHDN and FVKESK. With 0 bases clipped from V and 5 bases from J, the junction kept 12 bases outside the gene matches. The CDR3 is made up of 17 amino acids. The DNA for the CDR3 is TGTGCCAGCAGCCAAGATCCGGAGGGGGCGAATGGGTATGGCTACACCTTC. Protein sequence: CASSQDPEGANGYGYTF.

For this clone: One end of the junction is discordant with germline, which a read error may explain. The chain joins TRBV4-2 to TRBJ1-2; D not certain. CDR3 length: 15 residues. CDR1 LGHNA and CDR2 YNFKEQ come from the germline V gene. The CDR3 loop is CASSQEAREDYGYTF. The CDR3 coding sequence is TGTGCCAGCAGTCAAGAAGCGAGGGAGGACTATGGCTACACCTTC.

This clone was picked up a small number of times. This sequence joins TRBV10-3 and TRBJ1-6, with D possibly matching TRBD1 (6 bases). The V gene's germline CDR1 is ENHRY and CDR2 SYGVKD. This CDR3 has 14 residues. The V gene lost 6 bases and the J gene lost 7 bases, with 13 bases spanning the gap. The CDR3 region is CAIRDGQTNSPLHF. CDR3 in DNA: TGTGCCATCAGGGACGGACAGACCAATTCACCCCTCCACTTT.

This clone has a handful of counts. The genes are TRBV18 and TRBJ2-1; 7 bases are a match to TRBD2. From germline, CDR1 is KGHSH and CDR2 LQKENI. V lost 5 bases and J lost 5; bases outside the gene matches: 12. The CDR3 is 16 amino acids. Here the CDR3 DNA reads TGTGCCAGCTCATTCCTTTTAGCGGGTCATCACAATGAGCAGTTCTTC. It specifies CASSFLLAGHHNEQFF.

The chain carries TRBV5-1 and TRBJ2-2; 8 nucleotides align to TRBD1. CDR3 length: 15 amino acids. V shed 4 bases, J shed 5 bases, and the junction held 7 bases outside the gene matches. The germline CDR1 and CDR2 sequences are SGHRS and YFSETQ. This CDR3 is CASSPGQGSTGELFF. The CDR3 region has the DNA TGCGCCAGCAGCCCAGGACAGGGTTCAACCGGGGAGCTGTTTTTT.

The chain recombines TRBV19 with TRBJ2-1, with TRBD2 matching 11 bases. The germline CDR1 and CDR2 sequences are LNHDA and SQIVND (reference sequence). V shed 8 bases, J shed 7 bases, and the junction held 7 bases outside the gene matches. The CDR3 extends over 14 amino acids. CDR3 protein: CASRTSGSGNEQFF. Written as DNA, the CDR3 is TGTGCCAGTCGAACTAGCGGGAGCGGTAATGAGCAGTTCTTC.